What follows are 10 T cell receptor beta chains derived from one specimen sequenced in a study of blood T cell repertoires in COVID-19. Repertoires were generated with immunoSEQ multiplex PCR, while TCRdb's copy carries only in-frame clones and drops some. The table has 200,000 to 250,000 clones, 84% seen once. Sequenced input: peripheral blood. The source of these receptors is a man between 45 and 60 years old with active or convalescent COVID-19.

This clone was picked up many times. The genes are TRBV6-2 or TRBV6-3 and TRBJ2-2, with 13 bases lining up with TRBD2. The ends lost 4 bases at V and 4 bases at J; junction bases unmatched: 6. The germline CDR1 and CDR2 sequences are MNHEY and SVGEGT. The CDR3 is 17 residues long. DNA of the CDR3: TGTGCCAGCAGTTTCCTTCGACTAGCGGGAGGCACCGGGGAGCTGTTTTTT. Translated: CASSFLRLAGGTGELFF.

The gene calls are TRBV21-1 and TRBJ2-7; TRBD1 is taken as the D call from the table, unchecked against the DNA. TRBV21-1 is a pseudogene segment. The CDR3 has 17 amino acids. This CDR3 reads CASSKVGSGFFSYEQYV. The CDR3 DNA follows: TGTGCCAGCAGCAAAGTGGGGTCAGGGTTTTTCTCCTACGAGCAGTACGTC.

This chain joins TRBV20-1 and TRBJ2-5; 9 bases agree with TRBD2. This CDR3 has 14 residues. With V trimmed by 3 bases and J by 7 bases, 9 bases remained unmatched. Per the germline V gene, CDR1 is DFQATT and CDR2 is SNEGSKA (reference sequence). CDR3 in DNA: TGCAGTGCTAGTCTGGCGGGAGGGTGGGCGACCCAGTACTTC. Residues: CSASLAGGWATQYF.

This sequence joins TRBV5-1 and TRBJ1-1; D gene unclear. Trimming removed 1 base from V and 1 base from J, with 5 bases in between. The CDR3 length is 13 residues. Germline V gene lookup returns CDR1 SGHRS and CDR2 YFSETQ. The CDR3 is CASSLYRNTEAFF. The CDR3 DNA reads as TGCGCCAGCAGCTTGTACAGGAACACTGAAGCTTTCTTT.

The V gene is TRBV7-2, the J gene TRBJ2-7; D is possibly TRBD2 (5 bases). The CDR3 has 15 residues. Trimming shortened V by 5 bases and J by 6 bases, and 20 bases separated the two germline ends. Germline V gene sequence: CDR1 SGHTA, CDR2 FQGNSA. CDR3 in DNA: TGTGCCAGCAGCCTATTATCTAGCCTCGCCTCCGAGCAGTACTTC. This translates into CASSLLSSLASEQYF.

At least ten counts were recorded for this clone. The rearrangement uses TRBV3-1 (or the pseudogene TRBV3-2) and TRBJ2-7, with 8 positions matching TRBD2. Per the germline V gene, CDR1 is LGHDT and CDR2 is YNNKEL (reference sequence). Trimming removed 3 bases from V and 6 bases from J; junction bases left unmatched: 4. The CDR3 contains 13 residues. The CDR3 region has the DNA TGTGCCAGCAGCCAGACACGGGGGGGCGAGCAGTACGTC. This encodes CASSQTRGGEQYV.

The V call is TRBV28, the J call TRBJ1-4; a possible D gene is TRBD1 (6 bases). Germline CDR1 and CDR2: MDHEN and SYDVKM. The CDR3 length is 16 residues. Trimming took off 6 bases at V and 4 bases at J, with 18 bases between the two ends. The CDR3 region is CASRRPGTGINEKLFF. CDR3 DNA sequence: TGTGCCAGCAGAAGACCCGGCACAGGGATTAATGAAAAACTGTTTTTT.

This clone was seen only once. This chain uses TRBV19 with TRBJ1-2; D uncertain. This CDR3 contains 14 residues. Looked up from germline, CDR1 is LNHDA and CDR2 is SQIVND (reference sequence). V was clipped by 7 bases and J by 5 bases, with 17 bases between them. The CDR3 sequence: CASTLGGSGYGYTF. CDR3 coding DNA: TGTGCCAGTACCTTAGGAGGTTCTGGGTATGGCTACACCTTC.

The chain uses TRBV7-5 and TRBJ2-7; TRBD2 is the table's D call, not checked against the DNA. TRBV7-5 has pseudogene status. The CDR3 totals 15 residues. This CDR3 reads CVRSLGTSGDYEQYF. In nucleotides, the CDR3 is TGTGTCAGAAGCTTAGGGACTAGCGGTGATTACGAGCAGTACTTC.

The V call is TRBV18, the J call TRBJ1-2; a weak D match, TRBD1 (5 bases). The V gene lost 6 bases and the J gene lost 1 base, with 9 bases spanning the gap. This CDR3 contains 13 residues. Germline-derived CDR1 and CDR2 are KGHSH and LQKENI. CDR3 nucleotide sequence: TGTGCCAGCTCGACGGGGGGTAACTATGGCTACACCTTC. As protein: CASSTGGNYGYTF.